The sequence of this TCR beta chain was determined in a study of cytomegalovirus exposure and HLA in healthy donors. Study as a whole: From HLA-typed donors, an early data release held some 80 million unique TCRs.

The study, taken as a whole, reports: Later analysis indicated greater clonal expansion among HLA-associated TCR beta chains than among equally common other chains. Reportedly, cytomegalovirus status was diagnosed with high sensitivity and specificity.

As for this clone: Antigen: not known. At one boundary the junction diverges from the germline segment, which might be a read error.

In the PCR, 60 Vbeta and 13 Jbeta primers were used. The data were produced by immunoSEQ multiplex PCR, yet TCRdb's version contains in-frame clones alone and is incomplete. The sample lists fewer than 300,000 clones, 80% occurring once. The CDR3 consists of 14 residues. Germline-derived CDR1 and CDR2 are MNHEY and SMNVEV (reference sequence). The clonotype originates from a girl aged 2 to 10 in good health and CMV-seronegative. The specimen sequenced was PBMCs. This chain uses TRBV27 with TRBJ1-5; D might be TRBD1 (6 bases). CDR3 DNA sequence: TGTGCCAGCAGCGACGGGACACCGAATCGGCCCCAGCATTTT. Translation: CASSDGTPNRPQHF.